The 20 T cell receptor beta chains reported below all come from one sample, sequenced in a study of T cells in Graves' hyperthyroidism and ophthalmopathy. The CDR3 regions of TCR beta were amplified from RNA transcripts. Initially, a first-round RT-PCR of the TCR CDR3 employed the HTBI primer set. TCRdb re-called the multiplex PCR reads with MiXCR, one entry per CDR3 protein. The sample lists fewer than 650,000 distinct CDR3 sequences, 13% to 15% occurring once. The sequencing input was blood. These receptors all stem from a woman younger than 30 with Graves' ophthalmopathy.

This clonotype was seen repeatedly, ten times or more. This chain joins TRBV24-1 and TRBJ1-2, with D uncertain. Trimming stripped 3 bases from V and 6 bases from J, with 10 bases between. The CDR3 runs to 13 residues. The germline gives CDR1 KGHDR, CDR2 SFDVKD. The CDR3 sequence is CATSDSGVDGYTF. As DNA, the CDR3 is TGTGCCACCAGTGATAGCGGGGTGGATGGCTACACCTTC.

This clonotype was seen repeatedly, ten times or more. V and J are TRBV7-9 and TRBJ2-1; 9 bases agree with TRBD1. V was clipped by 5 bases and J by 1 base; unmatched bases: 9. CDR3 length: 17 residues. CDR1 SEHNR and CDR2 FQNEAQ come from the germline V gene (reference sequence). This chain's CDR3 is CASSRTGTGLSYNEQFF. CDR3 sequence (DNA): TGTGCCAGCAGCCGTACCGGGACAGGGTTATCCTACAATGAGCAGTTCTTC.

The chain combines TRBV4-3 with TRBJ1-2; TRBD1 matches at 12 bases. The V gene end was trimmed by 5 bases and the J gene end by 8 bases; junction bases not matched to a gene: 24. Germline CDR1 is LGHNA and CDR2 is YSLEER. CDR3 size: 20 residues. The CDR3 here is CASSSNRPGQGAFRLGGYTF. In DNA, the CDR3 is TGCGCCAGCAGCTCGAACCGGCCGGGACAGGGGGCTTTTAGGCTAGGGGGCTACACCTTC.

This clonotype was seen many times. The CDR3 is CASSPSLSGRAGSEQFF. The CDR3 DNA sequence: TGTGCCAGCAGTCCGTCACTCAGCGGGAGGGCGGGATCTGAGCAGTTCTTC. The gene calls are TRBV12-3 or TRBV12-4 and TRBJ2-1; 10 bases line up with TRBD2. The ends lost 5 bases at V and 9 bases at J; junction bases unmatched: 16. The CDR3 runs to 17 residues.

This clonotype was seen repeatedly, ten times or more. The CDR3 protein is CSVEVGRVDRVLEQYF. The CDR3, as DNA: TGCAGCGTTGAAGTGGGTCGTGTGGACAGGGTACTCGAGCAGTACTTC. The chain couples TRBV29-1 to TRBJ2-7; the match to TRBD1 covers 8 bases. V gave up 1 base and J gave up 6 bases; unmatched junction bases: 14. Looked up from germline, CDR1 is SQVTM and CDR2 is ANQGSEA. This CDR3 spans 16 amino acids.

This clonotype was observed at least ten times. CDR3 nucleotide sequence: TGTGCCAGCAGTCCAGGGAGCTCTGGGGCCAACGTCCTGACTTTC. The encoded protein is CASSPGSSGANVLTF. V usage is TRBV28 and J usage is TRBJ2-6; D is possibly TRBD1 or TRBD2 (5 bases each). The CDR3 extends over 15 amino acids. V was clipped by 5 bases and J by 0 bases, with 8 bases between them. From germline, CDR1 is MDHEN and CDR2 SYDVKM.

The table lists this clonotype with a few counts. The rearrangement joins TRBV6-1 to TRBJ2-1; D may be TRBD2 (6 bases). V shed 6 bases and J shed 5 bases, with 14 bases lying between them. CDR1 and CDR2 from the germline V gene are MNHNS and SASEGT. This CDR3 comprises 14 residues. CDR3 coding DNA: TGTGCCAGCAGAGACGGGACTCTTAACAATGAGCAGTTCTTC. This translates into CASRDGTLNNEQFF.

This clonotype showed up many times. The V call is TRBV27, the J call TRBJ1-1, with 8 bases aligning to TRBD1. The J segment lost 4 bases and the V segment lost 4 bases, leaving 5 bases of the junction unmatched. This CDR3 has 14 residues. Germline lookup yields CDR1 MNHEY and CDR2 SMNVEV (reference sequence). Here the CDR3 reads CASSSGGLGTEAFF. DNA of the CDR3: TGTGCCAGCAGTTCAGGGGGCCTGGGCACTGAAGCTTTCTTT.

The table lists this clonotype with many counts. The chain joins TRBV2 to TRBJ1-1, with a possible D match to TRBD1 (5 bases). With 4 bases removed from V and 5 bases from J, the gap between germline ends came to 20 bases. The germline CDR1 and CDR2 sequences are SNHLY and FYNNEI. This CDR3 spans 16 amino acids. The CDR3 DNA follows: TGTGCCAGCAGTGGAGTGTTCAGGGCTCGGGGGACTGAAGCTTTCTTT. It encodes CASSGVFRARGTEAFF.

At least ten counts were recorded for this clonotype. The chain recombines TRBV20-1 with TRBJ2-1, with D maybe TRBD2 (6 bases). From germline, CDR1 is DFQATT and CDR2 SNEGSKA (reference sequence). V was clipped by 0 bases and J by 12 bases, with 24 bases between them. This CDR3 contains 16 residues. The CDR3 protein is CSARDLKAGPKNAQFF. CDR3 bases: TGCAGTGCTAGAGATCTCAAGGCGGGACCCAAGAACGCGCAGTTCTTC.

This clonotype was recorded at least ten times. This chain links TRBV2 with TRBJ2-7; TRBD1 aligns across 8 bases. CDR3 length: 14 residues. Germline loops: CDR1 SNHLY, CDR2 FYNNEI. V gave up 4 bases and J gave up 3 bases; unmatched junction bases: 5. CDR3 sequence reads: CASSAGGPSYEQYF. Here the CDR3 DNA reads TGTGCCAGCAGTGCAGGGGGCCCAAGCTACGAGCAGTACTTC. Full variable domain (remainder filled in from reference TRBV2 and TRBJ2-7): EPEVTQTPSHQVTQMGQEVILRCVPISNHLYFYWYRQILGQKVEFLVSFYNNEISEKSEIFDDQFSVERPDGSNFTLKIRSTKLEDSAMYFCASSAGGPSYEQYFGPGTRLTVT.

This chain joins TRBV20-1 and TRBJ2-7; 9 bases agree with TRBD2. The CDR3 totals 16 residues. The trim removed 0 bases at V and 3 bases at J, leaving 9 bases unmatched. Germline lookup yields CDR1 DFQATT and CDR2 SNEGSKA (reference sequence). This chain's CDR3 is CSAREVRSSGNYEQYF. The CDR3 bases are TGCAGTGCTAGAGAAGTAAGGTCTAGCGGGAACTACGAGCAGTACTTC.

The table lists this clonotype with a few counts. This chain uses TRBV19 with TRBJ1-1, with D uncertain. Germline CDR1 reads LNHDA; CDR2 reads SQIVND (reference sequence). Trimming left V 5 bases short and J 7 bases short, with 14 bases between. There are 13 residues in the CDR3. Here the CDR3 DNA reads TGTGCCAGTAGTCCTGGACCGCTCTATGAAGCTTTCTTT. Translated, it gives CASSPGPLYEAFF.

This clonotype appeared many times. This chain joins TRBV12-3 or TRBV12-4 and TRBJ1-4, with D possibly matching TRBD1 (6 bases). V was trimmed by 3 bases and J by 6 bases, leaving 11 bases between them. This CDR3 contains 14 residues. The CDR3 DNA reads TGTGCCAGCAGTTTCCGCAGGGGAGATGAAAAACTGTTTTTT. Translation gives CASSFRRGDEKLFF.

This clonotype was counted ten times or more. The rearrangement uses TRBV27 and TRBJ2-1; no reliable D call. Germline loops: CDR1 MNHEY, CDR2 SMNVEV (reference sequence). V dropped 3 bases and J dropped 0 bases, with 6 bases sitting between them. The CDR3 is made up of 14 amino acids. DNA for the CDR3: TGTGCCAGCAGTTTCTCAAGCTCCTACAATGAGCAGTTCTTC. This gives the protein CASSFSSSYNEQFF.

This clonotype was detected many times. The chain uses TRBV2 and TRBJ2-7; TRBD2 matches 13 bases. The germline V gene encodes CDR1 SNHLY and CDR2 FYNNEI. Trimming took 7 bases from V and 3 from J; bases not matched to a gene: 3. The CDR3 is 14 amino acids. CDR3 protein: CASKRLAGGYEQYF. The CDR3 DNA sequence: TGTGCCAGCAAACGACTAGCGGGGGGCTACGAGCAGTACTTC.

There are many counts of this clonotype. This sequence joins TRBV28 and TRBJ2-3; 12 bases map to TRBD1. Looked up from germline, CDR1 is MDHEN and CDR2 is SYDVKM. The junction had 15 bases not matched to a gene; V was cut back by 5 bases and J by 0 bases. The CDR3 totals 20 residues. CDR3 residues: CASSPGTGGLLKSSTDTQYF. CDR3 sequence (DNA): TGTGCCAGCAGTCCGGGGACAGGGGGCCTTCTAAAGTCTAGCACAGATACGCAGTATTTT.

The chain links TRBV18 to TRBJ2-2, with D perhaps matching TRBD2 (6 bases). CDR1 is KGHSH and CDR2 is LQKENI in the germline V gene. V lost 0 bases and J 0 bases, leaving 14 bases between the germline ends. The CDR3 runs 18 residues. CDR3 amino acids: CASSPPRDLYANTGELFF. CDR3 sequence (DNA): TGTGCCAGCTCACCACCGAGGGACTTGTACGCGAACACCGGGGAGCTGTTTTTT.

The gene calls are TRBV6-2 or TRBV6-3 and TRBJ1-5; D uncertain. The CDR3 loop spans 13 amino acids. Germline CDR1 and CDR2: MNHEY and SVGEGT. Trimming shortened V by 7 bases and J by 0 bases, and 7 bases separated the two germline ends. CDR3 nucleotide sequence: TGTGCCAGCACATGGTATAGCAATCAGCCCCAGCATTTT. Its translation: CASTWYSNQPQHF.

This clonotype was seen repeatedly, ten times or more. The gene calls are TRBV11-3 and TRBJ1-2, with D possibly TRBD1 on 5 matching bases. Trimming removed 5 bases from V and 6 bases from J, with 10 bases in between. The germline V gene has CDR1 SGHNT and CDR2 YENEEA. This CDR3 is built from 12 residues. The CDR3 DNA reads as TGTGCCAGCAGCCGGACACCCGATGGCTACACCTTC. This sequence encodes CASSRTPDGYTF. The full variable domain, with the rest looked up from reference TRBV11-3 and TRBJ1-2, is EAGVVQSPRYKIIEKKQPVAFWCNPISGHNTLYWYLQNLGQGPELLIRYENEEAVDDSQLPKDRFSAERLKGVDSTLKIQPAELGDSAVYLCASSRTPDGYTFGSGTRLTVV.